These T cell receptor beta chains were read from a single sample in a study of T cell responses to AZD1222 COVID-19 vaccine. This table comes from immunoSEQ multiplex PCR, and its TCRdb copy is limited to in-frame clones, with some not included. The sample lists about 130,000 clones; around 84% were seen once. This sample comprised peripheral blood, obtained on day 0 of AZD1222 vaccination. The origin of the receptors is an adult in good health. The CDR3 runs from the conserved cysteine through the conserved F or W.

v_call	j_call	cdr3_aa
TRBV4-2	TRBJ2-3	CASSRERGPDTQYF
TRBV28	TRBJ2-7	CASRNQGVSYEQYF
TRBV7-2	TRBJ1-3	CASSPITLAGGWGNTIYF
TRBV3-1/TRBV3-2	TRBJ1-4	CASSQRGTLDEKLFF
TRBV6-6	TRBJ1-2	CASAGQGAFFGYTF
TRBV4-3	TRBJ1-4	CASSPAWGASEKLFF
TRBV19	TRBJ2-7	CASSALSVSYEQYF
TRBV9	TRBJ2-5	CASSAGRAQETQYF
TRBV6-2/TRBV6-3	TRBJ1-3	CASSTLRQGRNTIYF
TRBV7-9	TRBJ2-1	CASSFGTSITNEQFF
TRBV19	TRBJ1-3	CASIDQGIGNTIYF
TRBV18	TRBJ1-1	CASSPLREGGEAFF
TRBV4-3	TRBJ2-5	CASSQAGSAGIEETQYF
TRBV9	TRBJ2-1	CASSETSFSYNEQFF
TRBV28	TRBJ1-4	CAIPAGTGLEKLFF
TRBV10-3	TRBJ1-2	CAISPEIFYGYTF
TRBV3-1/TRBV3-2	TRBJ1-1	CASSQVAGTTEAFF
TRBV27	TRBJ2-6	CASSPGTGVPSGANVLTF
TRBV7-6	TRBJ2-1	CASSGLAGATRNEQFF
TRBV25-1	TRBJ1-1	CASRGITEAFF
TRBV5-1	TRBJ2-4	CASSFKPEGGLASGIQYF
TRBV7-9	TRBJ1-2	CASSLAGSYGYTF
TRBV27	TRBJ1-1	CASSLSGGHEAFF
TRBV18	TRBJ1-1	CASSPQNTEAFF
TRBV2	TRBJ1-1	CASSARRASGGGNTEAFF
TRBV28	TRBJ1-1	CASSYRARDTEAFF
TRBV28	TRBJ2-5	CASSWAGVQETQYF
TRBV10-1	TRBJ2-3	CASSEGNSFTDTQYF
TRBV11-3	TRBJ2-7	CASSVGQGTSYEQYF
TRBV29-1	TRBJ2-5	CSVEGQGGQETQYF
TRBV12-3/TRBV12-4	TRBJ1-1	CASSLYTEAFF